The 31 T cell receptor beta chains reported below all come from one sample, sequenced in a study of cytomegalovirus exposure and HLA in healthy donors. Amplification used 60 Vbeta primers and 13 Jbeta primers. TCRdb's copy holds only in-frame clones and misses some; the assay was immunoSEQ multiplex PCR. Among around 180,000 clones, approximately 80% were seen once, and the ten largest hold 1.1%. Sequencing was done on a sample of PBMCs. Receptor source: a woman aged 40 to 50 in good health and CMV-seronegative.

V usage is TRBV9 and J usage is TRBJ2-3; D call uncertain. With 1 base removed from V and 2 bases from J, the gap between germline ends came to 11 bases. The V gene's germline CDR1 is SGDLS and CDR2 YYNGEE. This CDR3 has 15 amino acids. The CDR3 nucleotides read TGTGCCAGCAGCGTAACGGGTTTCGACACAGATACGCAGTATTTT. It codes for CASSVTGFDTDTQYF.

V and J are TRBV6-5 and TRBJ2-1; the match to TRBD2 covers 7 bases. The CDR3 consists of 15 residues. The ends lost 0 bases at V and 5 bases at J; junction bases unmatched: 4. From germline, CDR1 is MNHEY and CDR2 SVGAGI. The CDR3 DNA sequence: TGTGCCAGCAGTTACTCGGGGGGGGTCAACAATGAGCAGTTCTTC. It is translated as CASSYSGGVNNEQFF.

The gene calls are TRBV10-3 and TRBJ1-1, with 7 bases identical to TRBD1. J gave up 4 bases and V 0 bases, and 5 bases lay outside the gene matches. CDR3 size: 15 residues. Germline CDR1 is ENHRY and CDR2 is SYGVKD. The CDR3 loop reads CAISESTGEPTEAFF. DNA of the CDR3: TGTGCCATCAGTGAGTCCACAGGGGAACCCACTGAAGCTTTCTTT.

The chain combines TRBV6-5 with TRBJ2-7, with TRBD1 matching 9 bases. After removal of 6 bases from V and 6 bases from J, the junction contained 12 bases not matched to a gene. Germline lookup yields CDR1 MNHEY and CDR2 SVGAGI. The CDR3 is 15 amino acids. The CDR3: CASRRSGTGPLEQYF. The DNA for the CDR3 is TGTGCCAGCAGGCGCTCCGGGACAGGGCCCCTCGAGCAGTACTTC.

The CDR3 DNA follows: TGTGCCAGCACCCGGGGACGTAGCGGGAGGGGGGAGCAGTACTTC. It is translated as CASTRGRSGRGEQYF. The rearrangement uses TRBV28 and TRBJ2-7; 11 nucleotides match TRBD2. The germline V gene has CDR1 MDHEN and CDR2 SYDVKM. After removal of 7 bases from V and 7 bases from J, the junction contained 12 bases not matched to a gene. The CDR3 length is 15 residues.

Worth noting for this clone: At one end the junction does not follow the germline gene, possibly because of a read error. V gene TRBV5-1 combines with J gene TRBJ2-1; D remains unclear. CDR3 length: 15 amino acids. From germline, CDR1 is SGHRS and CDR2 YFSETQ. CDR3 residues: CASSLADGSINGQFF. In DNA form, the CDR3 reads TGCGCCAGCAGCTTGGCAGACGGGTCGATCAATGGGCAGTTCTTC.

V is TRBV5-5 and J is TRBJ2-7; D unresolved. This CDR3 comprises 13 residues. V shed 1 base and J shed 7 bases, with 12 bases lying between them. Germline CDR1 is SGHKS and CDR2 is YYEKEE (reference sequence). The CDR3 sequence is CASSLRDLGEQYV. Written as DNA, the CDR3 is TGTGCCAGCAGCTTGAGGGATCTCGGGGAGCAGTACGTC.

J is TRBJ2-7 and V is TRBV19; a possible D gene is TRBD2 (5 bases). Per the germline V gene, CDR1 is LNHDA and CDR2 is SQIVND (reference sequence). This CDR3 is built from 13 residues. V lost 8 bases to trimming and J lost 0 bases, with 11 bases between them. CDR3 nucleotide sequence: TGTGCCAGTCTAAGTGGGAGCTCCTACGAGCAGTACTTC. Protein: CASLSGSSYEQYF.

This sequence joins TRBV19 and TRBJ2-1; D may be TRBD2 (7 bases). The V end was cut by 3 bases, the J end by 6 bases, with 15 bases between. This CDR3 has 15 residues. Germline-derived CDR1 and CDR2 are LNHDA and SQIVND (reference sequence). CDR3 bases: TGTGCCAGTAGTATCGGGGGCGGGAGTCTCAATGAGCAGTTCTTC. Residues: CASSIGGGSLNEQFF.

A few counts support this clone. CDR3 in amino acids: CASSFLGGRLGETQYF. CDR3 bases: TGTGCCAGCAGTTTTCTCGGCGGGAGGTTGGGAGAGACCCAGTACTTC. V and J are TRBV6-5 and TRBJ2-5; the match to TRBD2 covers 8 bases. Germline-derived CDR1 and CDR2 are MNHEY and SVGAGI. The CDR3 covers 16 residues. J lost 4 bases, V lost 4 bases, and 11 bases had no gene match.

This chain links TRBV7-2 with TRBJ2-7; maybe TRBD1 (5 bases). The CDR3 runs to 16 residues. From germline, CDR1 is SGHTA and CDR2 FQGNSA. With 2 bases removed from V and 1 base from J, the gap between germline ends came to 15 bases. In DNA form, the CDR3 reads TGTGCCAGCAGCTTAAGTCCGGACACAGCTTCCTACGAGCAGTACTTC. This encodes CASSLSPDTASYEQYF.

The chain recombines TRBV11-3 with TRBJ1-4; possibly TRBD1 for D (5 bases). There are 15 residues in the CDR3. Germline CDR1 reads SGHNT; CDR2 reads YENEEA. Trimming removed 5 bases from V and 8 bases from J, with 18 bases in between. The CDR3 protein is CASSQGDSGKEKLFF. Here the CDR3 DNA reads TGTGCCAGCAGCCAAGGGGACTCCGGAAAGGAAAAACTGTTTTTT.

The gene calls are TRBV19 and TRBJ2-7, with D perhaps matching TRBD1 (6 bases). The germline V gene has CDR1 LNHDA and CDR2 SQIVND (reference sequence). CDR3 size: 11 residues. V was shortened by 5 bases and J by 9 bases, with 11 bases between the two germline ends. The DNA of the CDR3 is TGTGCCAGTAGTCCAGGGACACCGCAGTACTTC. Translated, it gives CASSPGTPQYF. Filled out from reference TRBV19 and TRBJ2-7, the complete variable domain reads DGGITQSPKYLFRKEGQNVTLSCEQNLNHDAMYWYRQDPGQGLRLIYYSQIVNDFQKGDIAEGYSVSREKKESFPLTVTSAQKNPTAFYLCASSPGTPQYFGPGTRLTVT.

The rearrangement links TRBV28 to TRBJ1-2; 10 bases map to TRBD1. This CDR3 has 15 residues. The germline V gene has CDR1 MDHEN and CDR2 SYDVKM. J was trimmed by 4 bases and V by 3 bases; bases with no gene match: 5. CDR3 sequence (DNA): TGTGCCAGCAGTTTGGGACAGGGGCGAGCCTATGGCTACACCTTC. The encoded protein is CASSLGQGRAYGYTF.

The J gene is TRBJ2-7, the V gene TRBV7-2; D gene uncertain. V lost 0 bases and J 1 base, leaving 7 bases between the germline ends. This CDR3 is 14 amino acids long. Germline CDR1 SGHTA, CDR2 FQGNSA. The CDR3 reads CASSLAVTSYEQYF. CDR3 nucleotides: TGTGCCAGCAGCTTAGCGGTGACATCCTACGAGCAGTACTTC.

This chain uses TRBV30 with TRBJ1-2; a weak D match, TRBD1 (5 bases). The CDR3 is 15 amino acids. Trimming left V 1 base short and J 5 bases short, with 17 bases between. Germline V gives CDR1 GTSNPN, CDR2 SVGIG (reference sequence). The CDR3 nucleotides read TGTGCCTGGAGTGGCGACAGTGCTATGGGGTATGGCTACACCTTC. This gives the protein CAWSGDSAMGYGYTF.

This rearrangement joins TRBV9 to TRBJ1-1; 7 bases map to TRBD1. The trim removed 5 bases at V and 8 bases at J, leaving 12 bases unmatched. The V gene's germline CDR1 is SGDLS and CDR2 YYNGEE. CDR3 length: 14 residues. CDR3 loop: CASRDPTGSGEAFF. The CDR3 nucleotides read TGTGCCAGCAGGGATCCGACAGGGTCGGGGGAAGCTTTCTTT.

CDR3 in DNA: TGTGCCAGTAGTATACAAGGGGATCATGGCTACACCTTC. It specifies CASSIQGDHGYTF. The rearrangement uses TRBV19 and TRBJ1-2, with TRBD1 as a possible D gene (5 bases). The ends were cut back, 2 bases at V and 6 bases at J, with 10 bases in the middle. Germline loops: CDR1 LNHDA, CDR2 SQIVND (reference sequence). This CDR3 contains 13 residues.

The chain couples TRBV11-2 to TRBJ1-1; 8 nucleotides line up with TRBD1. Trimming removed 7 bases from V and 4 bases from J; junction bases left unmatched: 8. The CDR3 sequence is 14 residues long. From germline, CDR1 is SGHAT and CDR2 FQNNGV. The CDR3 DNA sequence: TGTGCCAGCACCGGACAGGGCGGGAGCACTGAAGCTTTCTTT. Translating it yields CASTGQGGSTEAFF.

The CDR3 DNA reads TGTGCCAGCAGCTCCCCGGCGAGCGGGAAGGACCCCTACGAGCAGTACTTC. It codes for CASSSPASGKDPYEQYF. The V and J genes are TRBV7-9 and TRBJ2-7, with TRBD2 matching 7 bases. The V gene's germline CDR1 is SEHNR and CDR2 FQNEAQ (reference sequence). This CDR3 comprises 17 residues. V was clipped by 4 bases and J by 2 bases; unmatched bases: 14. The variable domain in full, completed from reference TRBV7-9 and TRBJ2-7, reads DTGVSQNPRHKITKRGQNVTFRCDPISEHNRLYWYRQTLGQGPEFLTYFQNEAQLEKSRLLSDRFSAERPKGSFSTLEIQRTEQGDSAMYLCASSSPASGKDPYEQYFGPGTRLTVT.

The rearrangement uses TRBV18 and TRBJ1-1; TRBD1 matches 7 bases. The CDR3 is 15 amino acids. With V trimmed by 1 base and J by 5 bases, 7 bases remained unmatched. CDR1 is KGHSH and CDR2 is LQKENI in the germline V gene. This CDR3 reads CASSPQGARGTEAFF. The DNA for the CDR3 is TGTGCCAGCTCACCACAGGGGGCAAGGGGTACTGAAGCTTTCTTT.

This clone was found once. This rearrangement joins TRBV7-2 to TRBJ1-5; tentatively, D is TRBD1 (5 bases). V was cut by 0 bases and J by 6 bases, with 12 bases left in between. CDR1 is SGHTA, CDR2 FQGNSA, per germline. The CDR3 consists of 15 residues. CDR3 sequence reads: CASSLAVRQGQPQHF. In DNA, the CDR3 is TGTGCCAGCAGCTTAGCGGTTCGTCAGGGTCAGCCCCAGCATTTT.

This clone has only a few counts. V is TRBV7-3 and J is TRBJ1-2, with D maybe TRBD1 (6 bases). V was shortened by 3 bases and J by 4 bases, with 15 bases between the two germline ends. This CDR3 is 15 amino acids long. Germline CDR1 SGHTA, CDR2 FQGTGA. CDR3 amino acids: CASSLDSMLGYGYTF. In DNA form, the CDR3 reads TGTGCCAGCAGCTTGGACAGTATGCTTGGCTATGGCTACACCTTC. Variable domain in full (rest from reference TRBV7-3 and TRBJ1-2): GAGVSQTPSNKVTEKGKYVELRCDPISGHTALYWYRQSLGQGPEFLIYFQGTGAADDSGLPNDRFFAVRPEGSVSTLKIQRTERGDSAVYLCASSLDSMLGYGYTFGSGTRLTVV.

This CDR3 is CASNQGNTGELFF. The CDR3 DNA reads as TGTGCCAGCAACCAGGGGAACACCGGGGAGCTGTTTTTT. This chain joins TRBV2 and TRBJ2-2, with D perhaps matching TRBD1 (5 bases). Germline V gene data show CDR1 as SNHLY and CDR2 as FYNNEI. The V end lost 7 bases, the J end lost 1 base, and 7 bases lay between the germline ends. This CDR3 has 13 residues.

This clone was detected a few times. The V call is TRBV7-2, the J call TRBJ1-2, with 7 bases that match TRBD1. From germline, CDR1 is SGHTA and CDR2 FQGNSA. After removal of 1 base from V and 6 bases from J, the junction contained 2 bases not matched to a gene. The length of the CDR3 is 13 residues. The CDR3 coding sequence is TGTGCCAGCAGCTTAGAGGGGGCGAATGGCTACACCTTC. Translating gives CASSLEGANGYTF.

V usage is TRBV6-5 and J usage is TRBJ1-5; 8 bases are shared with TRBD1. CDR3 size: 15 residues. Germline CDR1 and CDR2: MNHEY and SVGAGI. With V trimmed by 4 bases and J by 4 bases, 6 bases remained unmatched. For the CDR3, the DNA is TGTGCCAGCAGTTTCCGGACAGGGAAGAATCAGCCCCAGCATTTT. Its protein is CASSFRTGKNQPQHF.

This sequence joins TRBV19 and TRBJ2-2, with 10 nucleotides matching TRBD1. The V and J ends lost 9 bases and 6 bases, in that order; junction bases with no gene match: 10. Looked up from germline, CDR1 is LNHDA and CDR2 is SQIVND (reference sequence). This CDR3 contains 15 residues. CDR3 coding DNA: TGTGCCAGCACAGGCGGGACAGGGGTCTCCGGGGAGCTGTTTTTT. Protein product: CASTGGTGVSGELFF.

This clone turned up a few times. The V and J genes are TRBV9 and TRBJ2-7; 13 bases are a match to TRBD2. CDR1 and CDR2 (germline): SGDLS, YYNGEE. The CDR3 runs to 15 residues. V was clipped by 3 bases and J by 3 bases; unmatched bases: 3. This CDR3 is CASSGGLAGNYEQYF. The CDR3 DNA is TGTGCCAGCAGCGGGGGACTAGCGGGAAACTACGAGCAGTACTTC. Full variable domain (remainder filled in from reference TRBV9 and TRBJ2-7): DSGVTQTPKHLITATGQRVTLRCSPRSGDLSVYWYQQSLDQGLQFLIQYYNGEERAKGNILERFSAQQFPDLHSELNLSSLELGDSALYFCASSGGLAGNYEQYFGPGTRLTVT.

The rearrangement links TRBV5-4 to TRBJ2-1, with 14 bases matching TRBD2. CDR1 is SGHNT and CDR2 is YYREEE in the germline V gene (reference sequence). The CDR3 extends over 17 amino acids. The ends lost 0 bases at V and 4 bases at J; junction bases unmatched: 3. CDR3 bases: TGTGCCAGCAGCTTGGACCGACTAGCGGGAGGGTACAATGAGCAGTTCTTC. Amino acids: CASSLDRLAGGYNEQFF.

V is TRBV6-6 and J is TRBJ1-3; D is perhaps TRBD1 (6 bases). The CDR3 sequence is 15 residues long. Trimming left V 2 bases short and J 2 bases short, with 10 bases between. In germline, CDR1 is MNHNY, CDR2 SVGAGI (reference sequence). CDR3 protein: CASSYEGGTGNTIYF. CDR3 coding DNA: TGTGCCAGCAGTTACGAGGGGGGGACTGGAAACACCATATATTTT.

This chain uses TRBV6-1 with TRBJ1-1; D remains unclear. From germline, CDR1 is MNHNS and CDR2 SASEGT. The CDR3 has 13 residues. The V gene lost 8 bases and the J gene lost 1 base, with 11 bases spanning the gap. The CDR3 loop is CASHLSGNTEAFF. CDR3 coding DNA: TGTGCCAGCCATTTGAGCGGGAACACTGAAGCTTTCTTT.